The 11 T cell receptor beta chains below all came from one sample that was sequenced in a study of CD8 T cells in Susac syndrome. After extraction with the RNeasy kit, roughly 0.5 to 1 ug of the RNA was reverse transcribed using random hexamers. TCRdb re-called the immunoSEQ multiplex PCR reads through MiXCR, storing one row per CDR3 protein. The sample carries approximately 190,000 distinct CDR3 sequences, about 94% recorded once. The source material was CD4+ T cells from PBMCs. The source of these receptors is a human donor with Susac syndrome.

The J gene is TRBJ1-2, the V gene TRBV10-3, with D possibly matching TRBD1 (6 bases). From germline, CDR1 is ENHRY and CDR2 SYGVKD. The germline V and J ends were trimmed by 2 bases and 6 bases, with 16 bases remaining between them. This CDR3 spans 15 amino acids. Here the CDR3 reads CAISEAQGPRDGYTF. The DNA of the CDR3 is TGTGCCATCAGTGAGGCCCAGGGGCCCCGTGATGGCTACACCTTC.

The gene calls are TRBV28 and TRBJ2-5; 7 nucleotides align to TRBD1. Looked up from germline, CDR1 is MDHEN and CDR2 is SYDVKM. The CDR3 extends over 12 amino acids. Trimming took 6 bases from V and 3 from J; bases not matched to a gene: 1. The CDR3 bases are TGTGCCAGCAGGGGACAGAAAGAGACCCAGTACTTC. Its protein is CASRGQKETQYF.

The V and J genes are TRBV30 and TRBJ2-6; D remains ambiguous. The CDR3 consists of 16 residues. Per the germline V gene, CDR1 is GTSNPN and CDR2 is SVGIG (reference sequence). V gave up 3 bases and J gave up 0 bases, with 12 bases separating them. CDR3 sequence reads: CAWSGGRRSGANVLTF. The CDR3 nucleotides are TGTGCCTGGAGCGGTGGGCGACGCTCTGGGGCCAACGTCCTGACTTTC.

V usage is TRBV7-9 and J usage is TRBJ2-1, with D tentatively TRBD2 (6 bases). The CDR3 consists of 16 residues. The germline V gene encodes CDR1 SEHNR and CDR2 FQNEAQ (reference sequence). V was shortened by 5 bases and J by 5 bases, with 19 bases between the two germline ends. This CDR3 reads CASSDRLGLIHNEQFF. The DNA for the CDR3 is TGTGCCAGCAGCGACAGACTAGGATTAATCCACAATGAGCAGTTCTTC.

The chain recombines TRBV12-3 or TRBV12-4 with TRBJ1-6; D gene unclear. The CDR3 consists of 13 residues. V lost 5 bases to trimming and J lost 7 bases, with 9 bases between them. The CDR3 DNA sequence: TGTGCCAGCAGTATAGGTGGGAATTCACCCCTCCACTTT. It is translated as CASSIGGNSPLHF.

CDR3: CASRDRAIEAFF. DNA of the CDR3: TGTGCCAGCAGGGACAGGGCAATAGAAGCTTTCTTT. This chain connects TRBV2 to TRBJ1-1, with 8 bases aligning to TRBD1. The CDR3 spans 12 residues. J was trimmed by 8 bases and V by 6 bases; bases with no gene match: 5. Germline V gene lookup returns CDR1 SNHLY and CDR2 FYNNEI.

The gene calls are TRBV20-1 and TRBJ1-2, with TRBD1 matching over 8 bases. Trimming cost V 2 bases and J 3 bases; bases outside gene matches: 2. Germline CDR1 is DFQATT and CDR2 is SNEGSKA (reference sequence). The CDR3 spans 13 residues. CDR3 loop: CSARQGADYGYTF. As DNA, the CDR3 is TGCAGTGCTAGACAGGGGGCGGACTATGGCTACACCTTC.

V is TRBV4-1 and J is TRBJ1-5, with D unclear. The V end lost 4 bases, the J end lost 2 bases, and 12 bases lay between the germline ends. This CDR3 comprises 15 residues. The germline V gene has CDR1 MGHRA and CDR2 YSYEKL. CDR3 loop: CASSPTEGGNQPQHF. The CDR3 DNA sequence: TGCGCCAGCAGCCCAACCGAGGGTGGCAATCAGCCCCAGCATTTT.

This clonotype was found once. The V call is TRBV6-2 or TRBV6-3, the J call TRBJ1-2, with 7 bases fitting TRBD1. Trimming at V came to 4 bases and at J to 5 bases, leaving 7 bases not matched to a gene. CDR3 length: 14 amino acids. CDR1 is MNHEY and CDR2 is SVGEGT in the germline V gene. The chain's CDR3 is CASSSTGRLYGYTF. The CDR3 DNA is TGTGCCAGCAGTTCGACAGGGCGCTTATATGGCTACACCTTC.

The V call is TRBV25-1, the J call TRBJ2-7; 8 bases are shared with TRBD2. The germline CDR1 and CDR2 sequences are MGHDK and SYGVNS. The CDR3 loop spans 15 amino acids. Trimming removed 1 base from V and 0 bases from J; junction bases left unmatched: 2. For the CDR3, the DNA is TGTGCCAGCAGTGAATTTACTAGCGGCTCCTACGAGCAGTACTTC. Translation gives CASSEFTSGSYEQYF.

CDR3 protein: CAWSPGGYGTDTQYF. The CDR3 nucleotides read TGTGCCTGGAGTCCGGGGGGCTACGGCACAGATACGCAGTATTTT. This sequence joins TRBV30 and TRBJ2-3; TRBD2 might be the D (7 bases). CDR1 GTSNPN and CDR2 SVGIG come from the germline V gene (reference sequence). The CDR3 is made up of 15 amino acids. Trimming left V 2 bases short and J 1 base short, with 13 bases between. Combining the CDR3 with reference TRBV30 and TRBJ2-3 gives the whole variable domain SQTIHQWPATLVQPVGSPLSLECTVEGTSNPNLYWYRQAAGRGLQLLFYSVGIGQISSEVPQNLSASRPQDRQFILSSKKLLLSDSGFYLCAWSPGGYGTDTQYFGPGTRLTVL.